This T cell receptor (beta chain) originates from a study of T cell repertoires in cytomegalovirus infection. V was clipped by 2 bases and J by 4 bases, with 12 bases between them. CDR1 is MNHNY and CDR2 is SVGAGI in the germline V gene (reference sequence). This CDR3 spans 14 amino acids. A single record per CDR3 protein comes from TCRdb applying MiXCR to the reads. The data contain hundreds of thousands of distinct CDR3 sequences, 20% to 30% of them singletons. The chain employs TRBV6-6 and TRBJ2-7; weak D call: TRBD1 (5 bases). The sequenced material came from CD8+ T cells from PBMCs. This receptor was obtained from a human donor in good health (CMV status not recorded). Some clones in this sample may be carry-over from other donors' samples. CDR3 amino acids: CASSYGHLFYEQYF. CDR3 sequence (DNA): TGTGCCAGCAGTTACGGACACCTTTTTTACGAGCAGTACTTC.